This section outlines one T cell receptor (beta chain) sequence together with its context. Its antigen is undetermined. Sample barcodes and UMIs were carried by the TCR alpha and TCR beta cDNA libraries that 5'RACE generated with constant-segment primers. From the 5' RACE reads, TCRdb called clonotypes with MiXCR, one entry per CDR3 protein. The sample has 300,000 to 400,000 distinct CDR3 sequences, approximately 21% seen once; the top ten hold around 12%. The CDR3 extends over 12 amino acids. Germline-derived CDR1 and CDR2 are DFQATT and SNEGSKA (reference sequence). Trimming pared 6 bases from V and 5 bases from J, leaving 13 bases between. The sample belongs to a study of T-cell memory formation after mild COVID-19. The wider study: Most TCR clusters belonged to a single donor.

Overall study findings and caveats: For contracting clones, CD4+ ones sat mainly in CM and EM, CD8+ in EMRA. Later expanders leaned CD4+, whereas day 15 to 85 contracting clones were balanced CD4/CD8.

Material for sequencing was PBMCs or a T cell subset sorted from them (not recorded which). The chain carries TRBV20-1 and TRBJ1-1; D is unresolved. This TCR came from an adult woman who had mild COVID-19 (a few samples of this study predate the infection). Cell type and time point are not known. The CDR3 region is CSASRTQTEAFF. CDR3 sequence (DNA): TGCAGTGCCAGTAGGACGCAAACTGAAGCTTTCTTT.